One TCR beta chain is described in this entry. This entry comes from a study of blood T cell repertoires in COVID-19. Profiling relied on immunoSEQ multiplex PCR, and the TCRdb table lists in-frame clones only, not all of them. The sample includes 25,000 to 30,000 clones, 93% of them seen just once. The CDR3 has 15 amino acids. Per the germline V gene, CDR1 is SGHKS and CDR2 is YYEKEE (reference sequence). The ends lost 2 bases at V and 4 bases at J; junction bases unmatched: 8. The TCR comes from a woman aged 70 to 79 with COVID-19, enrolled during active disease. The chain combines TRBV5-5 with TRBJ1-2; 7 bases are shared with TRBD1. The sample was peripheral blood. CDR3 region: CASSFRDRETYGYTF. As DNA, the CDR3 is TGTGCCAGCAGCTTCCGGGACAGAGAGACCTATGGCTACACCTTC.